Listed below are T cell receptor beta chains from one sample, sequenced in a study of cytomegalovirus exposure and HLA in healthy donors. The table came from immunoSEQ multiplex PCR; TCRdb's copy has only in-frame clones and leaves some out. The sample spans 45,000 to 55,000 clones; the ten largest clones claim about 11%. The sequenced sample was PBMCs. All receptors come from a woman between 45 and 65 years old in good health and CMV-seropositive. The CDR3 runs from the conserved cysteine through the conserved F or W. A D gene is named only where the DNA matches it firmly.

d_call j_call v_call cdr3_aa cdr3_nt
TRBD1 TRBJ2-6 TRBV5-8 CASSTGDPGANVLTF TGTGCCAGCAGCACAGGGGATCCTGGGGCCAACGTCCTGACTTTC
TRBD1 TRBJ1-1 TRBV2 CASSEDRGTGPAFF TGTGCCAGCAGTGAAGATCGCGGGACAGGTCCGGCTTTCTTT
TRBD1 TRBJ2-1 TRBV29-1 CSVPTGGNEQLF TGCAGCGTTCCGACAGGGGGGAATGAGCAGCTCTTC
- TRBJ1-5 TRBV27 CASSLSTGFGNQPQHF TGTGCCAGCAGTTTATCTACAGGCTTTGGCAATCAGCCCCAGCATTTT
- TRBJ2-5 TRBV28 CASSLIVQRGTQYF TGTGCCAGCAGTTTAATTGTCCAAAGAGGGACCCAGTACTTC
- TRBJ2-7 TRBV15 CARKGQTSAEQYF TGTGCCAGGAAAGGACAGACATCAGCCGAGCAGTACTTC
TRBD2 TRBJ2-3 TRBV25-1 CASRREGLTDTQYF TGTGCCAGTAGGCGGGAGGGCCTGACAGATACGCAGTATTTT
TRBD1 TRBJ1-6 TRBV2 CASSENRGPSPLHF TGTGCCAGCAGTGAAAACAGGGGACCCTCACCCCTCCACTTT
- TRBJ2-2 TRBV5-5 CASSLRGTNTGELFF TGTGCCAGCAGCTTGAGAGGGACGAACACCGGGGAGCTGTTTTTT
- TRBJ2-7 TRBV27 CASSFDLGRTYEQYF TGTGCCAGCAGTTTTGACTTGGGTAGAACCTACGAGCAGTACTTC
TRBD1 TRBJ1-5 TRBV18 CASSQGQGSQPQHF TGTGCCAGCTCACAGGGACAGGGGAGTCAGCCCCAGCATTTT
TRBD2 TRBJ2-7 TRBV4-1 CASSELAASYEQYF TGCGCCAGCAGCGAACTAGCGGCTTCCTACGAGCAGTACTTC
TRBD1 TRBJ1-6 TRBV2 CASRRQGTESNSPLHF TGTGCCAGCAGACGACAGGGGACTGAATCCAATTCACCCCTCCACTTT
TRBD1 TRBJ1-2 TRBV19 CASSSWTGEGSGYTF TGTGCCAGTAGTAGCTGGACAGGGGAAGGGAGTGGCTACACCTTC
TRBD1 TRBJ2-6 TRBV7-3 CASSSGGGANVLTF TGTGCCAGCAGCTCAGGGGGTGGGGCCAACGTCCTGACTTTC
- TRBJ2-7 TRBV5-6 CASSLVGSATVYEQYF TGTGCCAGCAGCTTGGTGGGTAGCGCTACGGTCTACGAGCAGTACTTC
- TRBJ2-1 TRBV18 CASSPSQEYNEQFF TGTGCCAGCTCACCCTCACAGGAATACAATGAGCAGTTCTTC
TRBD1 TRBJ2-3 TRBV5-4 CASSPGTGGADTQYF TGTGCCAGCAGCCCTGGGACAGGGGGGGCAGATACGCAGTATTTT
TRBD1 TRBJ1-1 TRBV6-5 CASSRQGYTEAFF TGTGCCAGCAGCCGACAGGGGTACACTGAAGCTTTCTTT
- TRBJ2-3 TRBV5-8 CASSFNVYTQYF TGTGCCAGCAGCTTTAATGTGTATACGCAGTATTTT
- TRBJ1-2 TRBV19 CASSRQDYGYTF TGTGCCAGTAGTAGACAAGACTATGGCTACACCTTC
- TRBJ2-7 TRBV6-1 CASSWDISFYEQYF TGTGCCAGCAGTTGGGACATCTCATTCTACGAGCAGTACTTC
- TRBJ2-3 TRBV6-1 CASISGSGPDTQYF TGTGCCAGCATCTCAGGGAGCGGGCCAGATACGCAGTATTTT
TRBD2 TRBJ2-1 TRBV11-2 CASSRKAAGTSHNEQFF TGTGCCAGCAGCCGAAAAGCCGCCGGGACTAGTCACAATGAGCAGTTCTTC
TRBD2 TRBJ2-1 TRBV18 CASSPSYLTSGAQNEQFF TGTGCCAGCTCACCATCTTATTTGACTAGCGGAGCCCAGAATGAGCAGTTCTTC
- TRBJ2-3 TRBV6-5 CASSYSSRRDTQYF TGTGCCAGCAGTTACTCGAGTAGGAGGGATACGCAGTATTTT
- TRBJ2-5 TRBV7-2 CASSRQGLQETQYF TGTGCCAGCAGCCGCCAGGGGCTCCAAGAGACCCAGTACTTC
TRBD1 TRBJ1-2 TRBV9 CASSGQGLPARGLDGYTF TGTGCCAGCAGCGGACAGGGCCTACCTGCCCGAGGGCTTGATGGCTACACCTTC
TRBD1 TRBJ1-1 TRBV7-9 CASSFDLGQGSSTEAFF TGTGCCAGCAGCTTTGATTTGGGACAGGGAAGCAGCACTGAAGCTTTCTTT
- TRBJ1-2 TRBV7-8 CASSPGRVYGYTF TGTGCCAGCAGCCCCGGGAGGGTTTATGGCTACACCTTC
TRBD2 TRBJ2-7 TRBV28 CASSPSSGGTYEQYF TGTGCCAGCAGTCCCTCTAGCGGGGGGACCTACGAGCAGTACTTC
- TRBJ1-1 TRBV28 CASSLLGHTEAFF TGTGCCAGCAGTTTATTGGGGCACACTGAAGCTTTCTTT
- TRBJ2-7 TRBV30 CAWDTTGDEQYF TGTGCCTGGGACACAACCGGGGACGAGCAGTACTTC
- TRBJ1-3 TRBV5-4 CASSLGDIRGNTIYF TGTGCCAGCAGCTTGGGAGACATCAGAGGAAACACCATATATTTT
- TRBJ2-2 TRBV5-6 CASRTQVDTGELFF TGTGCCAGCAGGACACAGGTTGACACCGGGGAGCTGTTTTTT
- TRBJ1-4 TRBV7-8 CASSLASEKLFF TGTGCCAGCAGCTTAGCGAGTGAAAAACTGTTTTTT
- TRBJ1-5 TRBV10-3 CAISPAKSNQPQHF TGTGCCATCAGCCCCGCGAAGAGCAATCAGCCCCAGCATTTT
- TRBJ1-1 TRBV5-8 CASSFGQFMNTEAFF TGTGCCAGCAGTTTCGGACAGTTCATGAACACTGAAGCTTTCTTT
TRBD1 TRBJ2-5 TRBV5-1 CASKTGVQETQYF TGCGCCAGCAAGACAGGGGTACAAGAGACCCAGTACTTC